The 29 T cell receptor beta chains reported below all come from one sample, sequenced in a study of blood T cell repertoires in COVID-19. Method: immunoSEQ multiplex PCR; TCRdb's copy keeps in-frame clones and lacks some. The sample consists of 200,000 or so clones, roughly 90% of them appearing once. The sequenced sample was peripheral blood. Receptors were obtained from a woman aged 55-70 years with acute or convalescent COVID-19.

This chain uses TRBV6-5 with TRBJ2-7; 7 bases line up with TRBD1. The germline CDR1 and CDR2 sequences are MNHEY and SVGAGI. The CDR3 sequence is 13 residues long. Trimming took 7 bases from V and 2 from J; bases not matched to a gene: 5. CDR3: CASTLGTAYEQYF. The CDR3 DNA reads TGTGCCAGCACCCTTGGGACAGCCTACGAGCAGTACTTC.

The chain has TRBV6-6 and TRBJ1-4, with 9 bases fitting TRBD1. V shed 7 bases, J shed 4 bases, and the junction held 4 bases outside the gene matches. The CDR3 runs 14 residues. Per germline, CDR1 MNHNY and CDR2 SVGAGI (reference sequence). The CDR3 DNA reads TGTGCCAGCAAAAGGACAGGGGATAATGAAAAACTGTTTTTT. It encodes CASKRTGDNEKLFF.

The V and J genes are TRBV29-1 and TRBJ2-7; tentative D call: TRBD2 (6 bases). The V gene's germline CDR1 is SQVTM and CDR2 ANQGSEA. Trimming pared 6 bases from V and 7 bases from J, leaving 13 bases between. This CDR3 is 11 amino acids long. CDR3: CSVGRGSEQYF. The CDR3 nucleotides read TGCAGCGTGGGGCGGGGTTCGGAGCAGTACTTC.

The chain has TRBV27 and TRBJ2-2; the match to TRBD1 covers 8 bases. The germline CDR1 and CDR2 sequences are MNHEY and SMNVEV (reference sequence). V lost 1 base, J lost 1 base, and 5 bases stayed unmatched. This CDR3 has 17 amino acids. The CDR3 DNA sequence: TGTGCCAGCAGTTTATTAGGACAGGGTAGGAACACCGGGGAGCTGTTTTTT. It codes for CASSLLGQGRNTGELFF.

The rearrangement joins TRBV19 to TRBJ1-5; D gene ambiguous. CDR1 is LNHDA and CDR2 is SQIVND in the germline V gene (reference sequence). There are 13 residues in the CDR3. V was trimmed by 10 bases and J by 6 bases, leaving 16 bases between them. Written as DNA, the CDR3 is TGTGCCACCCGAAACGGAGTGACTCAGCCCCAGCATTTT. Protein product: CATRNGVTQPQHF.

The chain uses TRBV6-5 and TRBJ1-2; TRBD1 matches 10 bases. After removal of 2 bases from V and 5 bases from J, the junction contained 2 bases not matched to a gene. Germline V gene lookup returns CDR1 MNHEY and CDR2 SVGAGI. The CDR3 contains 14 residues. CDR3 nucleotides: TGTGCCAGCAGTTACGTGGACAGGGGGTATGGCTACACCTTC. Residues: CASSYVDRGYGYTF.

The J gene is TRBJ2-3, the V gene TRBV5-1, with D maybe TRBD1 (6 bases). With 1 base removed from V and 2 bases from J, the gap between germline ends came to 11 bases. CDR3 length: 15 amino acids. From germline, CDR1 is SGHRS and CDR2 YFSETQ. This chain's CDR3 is CASSLSTGATDTQYF. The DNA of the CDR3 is TGCGCCAGCAGCTTGTCGACAGGAGCCACAGATACGCAGTATTTT.

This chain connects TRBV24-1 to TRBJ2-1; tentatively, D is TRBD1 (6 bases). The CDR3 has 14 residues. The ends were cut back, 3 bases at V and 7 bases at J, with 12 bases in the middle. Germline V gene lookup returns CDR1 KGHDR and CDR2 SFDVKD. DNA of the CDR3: TGTGCCACCAGTGATAACAGGGCGGTGAATGAGCAGTTCTTC. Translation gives CATSDNRAVNEQFF.

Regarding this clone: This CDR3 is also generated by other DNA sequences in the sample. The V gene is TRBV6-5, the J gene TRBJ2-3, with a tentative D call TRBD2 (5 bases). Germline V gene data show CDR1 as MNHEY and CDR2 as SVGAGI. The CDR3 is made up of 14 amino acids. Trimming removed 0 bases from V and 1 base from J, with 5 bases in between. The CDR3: CASSYSGGTDTQYF. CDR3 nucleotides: TGTGCCAGCAGTTACTCCGGGGGCACAGATACGCAGTATTTT.

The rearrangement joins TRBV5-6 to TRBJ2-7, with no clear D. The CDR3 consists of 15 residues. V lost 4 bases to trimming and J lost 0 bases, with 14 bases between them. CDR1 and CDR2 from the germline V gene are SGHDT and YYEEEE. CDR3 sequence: CASSPPLGSSYEQYF. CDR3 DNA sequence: TGTGCCAGCAGCCCCCCTCTCGGGTCCTCCTACGAGCAGTACTTC. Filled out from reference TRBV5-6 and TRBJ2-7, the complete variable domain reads DAGVTQSPTHLIKTRGQQVTLRCSPKSGHDTVSWYQQALGQGPQFIFQYYEEEERQRGNFPDRFSGHQFPNYSSELNVNALLLGDSALYLCASSPPLGSSYEQYFGPGTRLTVT.

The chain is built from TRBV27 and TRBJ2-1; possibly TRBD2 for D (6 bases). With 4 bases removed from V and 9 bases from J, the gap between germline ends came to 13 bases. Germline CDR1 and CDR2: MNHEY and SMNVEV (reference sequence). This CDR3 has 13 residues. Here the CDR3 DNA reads TGTGCCAGCAGTTCGGCGGGGAGAAGTGAGCAGTTCTTC. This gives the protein CASSSAGRSEQFF.

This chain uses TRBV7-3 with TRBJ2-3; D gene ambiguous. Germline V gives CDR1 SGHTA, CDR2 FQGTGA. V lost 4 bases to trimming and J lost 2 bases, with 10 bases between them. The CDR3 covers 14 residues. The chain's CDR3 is CASSWASNTDTQYF. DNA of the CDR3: TGTGCCAGCAGCTGGGCCTCCAACACAGATACGCAGTATTTT.

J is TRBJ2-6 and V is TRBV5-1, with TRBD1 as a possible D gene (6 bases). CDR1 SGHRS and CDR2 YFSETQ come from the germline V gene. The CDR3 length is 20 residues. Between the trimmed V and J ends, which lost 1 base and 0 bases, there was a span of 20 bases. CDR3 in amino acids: CASSLTGMLRLSSGANVLTF. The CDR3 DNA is TGCGCCAGCAGCTTGACAGGGATGTTACGCCTTAGCTCTGGGGCCAACGTCCTGACTTTC. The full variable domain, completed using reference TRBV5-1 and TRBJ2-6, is KAGVTQTPRYLIKTRGQQVTLSCSPISGHRSVSWYQQTPGQGLQFLFEYFSETQRNKGNFPGRFSGRQFSNSRSEMNVSTLELGDSALYLCASSLTGMLRLSSGANVLTFGAGSRLTVL.

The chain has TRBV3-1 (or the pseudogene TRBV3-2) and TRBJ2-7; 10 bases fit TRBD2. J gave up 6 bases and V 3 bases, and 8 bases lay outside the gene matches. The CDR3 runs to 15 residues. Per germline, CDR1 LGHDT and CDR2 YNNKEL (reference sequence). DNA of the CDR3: TGTGCCAGCAGCCAGGTACTAGCGGGAACGGGCGAGCAGTACTTC. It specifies CASSQVLAGTGEQYF.

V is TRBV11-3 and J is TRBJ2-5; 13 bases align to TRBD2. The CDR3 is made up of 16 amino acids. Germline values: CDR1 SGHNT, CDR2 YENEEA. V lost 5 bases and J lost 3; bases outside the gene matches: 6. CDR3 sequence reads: CASSRGGLAGKETQYF. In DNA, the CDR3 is TGTGCCAGCAGCCGGGGGGGACTAGCGGGAAAAGAGACCCAGTACTTC. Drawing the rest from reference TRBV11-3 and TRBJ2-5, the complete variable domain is EAGVVQSPRYKIIEKKQPVAFWCNPISGHNTLYWYLQNLGQGPELLIRYENEEAVDDSQLPKDRFSAERLKGVDSTLKIQPAELGDSAVYLCASSRGGLAGKETQYFGPGTRLLVL.

The CDR3 loop reads CASSPLAGRYNEQFF. Written as DNA, the CDR3 is TGTGCCAGCAGCCCCCTAGCGGGGCGCTACAATGAGCAGTTCTTC. This chain uses TRBV11-2 with TRBJ2-1; the match to TRBD2 covers 9 bases. Germline CDR1 SGHAT, CDR2 FQNNGV. V was pared by 5 bases and J by 3 bases, with 5 bases of the junction left unmatched. The CDR3 is 15 residues long.

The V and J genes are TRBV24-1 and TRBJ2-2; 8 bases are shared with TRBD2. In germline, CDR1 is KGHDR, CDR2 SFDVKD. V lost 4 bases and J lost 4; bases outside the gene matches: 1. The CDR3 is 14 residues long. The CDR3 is CATSDRGGTGELFF. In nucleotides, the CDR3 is TGTGCCACCAGTGACCGGGGGGGCACCGGGGAGCTGTTTTTT.

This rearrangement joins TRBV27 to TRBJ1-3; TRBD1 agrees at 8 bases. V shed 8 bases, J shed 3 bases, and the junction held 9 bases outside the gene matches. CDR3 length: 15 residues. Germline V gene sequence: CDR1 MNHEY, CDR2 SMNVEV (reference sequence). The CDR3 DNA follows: TGTGCCAGCGCCTCGGCCGGGACAGGTGGAAACACCATATATTTT. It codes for CASASAGTGGNTIYF.

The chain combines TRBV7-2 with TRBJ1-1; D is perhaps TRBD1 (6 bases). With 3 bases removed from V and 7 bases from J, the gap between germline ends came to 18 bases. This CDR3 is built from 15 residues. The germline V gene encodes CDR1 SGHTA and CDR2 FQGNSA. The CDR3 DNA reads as TGTGCCAGCAGCTTTGGGCTCGGGGGGCGCTTTGAAGCTTTCTTT. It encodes CASSFGLGGRFEAFF.

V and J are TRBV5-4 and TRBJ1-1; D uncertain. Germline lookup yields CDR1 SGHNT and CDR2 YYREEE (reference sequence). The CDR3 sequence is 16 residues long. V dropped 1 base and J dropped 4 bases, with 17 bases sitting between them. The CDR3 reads CASSLPGGRVSTEAFF. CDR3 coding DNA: TGTGCCAGCAGCTTGCCCGGTGGGAGGGTGAGCACTGAAGCTTTCTTT.

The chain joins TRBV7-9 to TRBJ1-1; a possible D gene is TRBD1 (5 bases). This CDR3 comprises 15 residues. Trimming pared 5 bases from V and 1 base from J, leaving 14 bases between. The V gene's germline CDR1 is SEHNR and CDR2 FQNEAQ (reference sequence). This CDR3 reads CASSPKTQGNTEAFF. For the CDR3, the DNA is TGTGCCAGCAGCCCCAAAACCCAGGGGAACACTGAAGCTTTCTTT.

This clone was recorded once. This CDR3 reads CASSPTGSFSEKLFF. CDR3 sequence (DNA): TGTGCCAGCAGCCCTACAGGGAGTTTTTCTGAAAAACTGTTTTTT. The V and J genes are TRBV14 and TRBJ1-4, with D possibly TRBD1 on 6 matching bases. CDR3 length: 15 amino acids. CDR1 is SGHDN, CDR2 FVKESK, per germline. Trimming shortened V by 4 bases and J by 7 bases, and 16 bases separated the two germline ends.

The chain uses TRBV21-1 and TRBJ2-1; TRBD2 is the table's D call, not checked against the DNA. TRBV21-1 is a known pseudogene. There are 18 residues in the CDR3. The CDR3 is CASSKRTYTRSRPNEQFF. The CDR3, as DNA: TGTGCCAGCAGCAAACGAACCTACACTAGATCTCGTCCCAATGAGCAGTTCTTC.

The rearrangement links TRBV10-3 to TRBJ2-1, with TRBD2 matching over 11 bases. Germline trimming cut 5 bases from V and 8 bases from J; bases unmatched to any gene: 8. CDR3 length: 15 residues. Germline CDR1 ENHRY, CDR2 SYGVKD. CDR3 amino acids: CAISLSGTSGHEQFF. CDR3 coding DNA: TGTGCCATCAGTCTTTCCGGGACTAGCGGTCATGAGCAGTTCTTC.

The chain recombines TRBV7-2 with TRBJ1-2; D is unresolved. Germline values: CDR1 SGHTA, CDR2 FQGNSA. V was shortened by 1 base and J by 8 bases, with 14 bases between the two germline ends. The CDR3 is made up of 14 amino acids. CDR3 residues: CASSLVEGLSGYTF. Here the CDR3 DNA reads TGTGCCAGCAGCTTAGTGGAGGGCTTGTCCGGCTACACCTTC.

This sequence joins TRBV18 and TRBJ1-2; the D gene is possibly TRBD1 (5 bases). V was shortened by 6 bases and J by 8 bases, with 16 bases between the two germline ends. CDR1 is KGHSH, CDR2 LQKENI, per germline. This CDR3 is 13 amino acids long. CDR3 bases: TGTGCCAGCTCCACCACCGTCACAGGCGGCTACACCTTC. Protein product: CASSTTVTGGYTF.

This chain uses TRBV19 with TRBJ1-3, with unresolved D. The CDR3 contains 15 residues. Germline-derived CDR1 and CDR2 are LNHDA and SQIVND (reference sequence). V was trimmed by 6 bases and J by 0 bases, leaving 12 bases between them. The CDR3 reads CASSSTAFSGNTIYF. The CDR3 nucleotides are TGTGCCAGTAGCTCCACAGCCTTCTCTGGAAACACCATATATTTT.

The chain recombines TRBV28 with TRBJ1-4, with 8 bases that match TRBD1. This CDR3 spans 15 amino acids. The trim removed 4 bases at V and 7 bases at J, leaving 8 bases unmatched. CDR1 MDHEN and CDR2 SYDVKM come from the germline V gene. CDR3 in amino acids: CASSSAGGFGEKLFF. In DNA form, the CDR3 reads TGTGCCAGCAGTTCTGCAGGGGGCTTTGGTGAAAAACTGTTTTTT.

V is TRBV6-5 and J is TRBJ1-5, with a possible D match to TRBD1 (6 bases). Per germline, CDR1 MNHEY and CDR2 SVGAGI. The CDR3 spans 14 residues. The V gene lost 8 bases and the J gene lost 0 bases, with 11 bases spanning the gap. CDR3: CASRTEHSNQPQHF. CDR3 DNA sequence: TGTGCCAGCCGGACAGAACATAGCAATCAGCCCCAGCATTTT.